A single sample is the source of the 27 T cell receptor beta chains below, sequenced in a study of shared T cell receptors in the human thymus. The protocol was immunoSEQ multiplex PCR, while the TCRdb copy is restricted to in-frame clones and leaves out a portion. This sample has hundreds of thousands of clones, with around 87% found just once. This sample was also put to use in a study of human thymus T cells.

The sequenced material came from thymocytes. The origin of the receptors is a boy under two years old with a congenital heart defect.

The CDR3: CASSESNGVYEQYF. The CDR3 coding sequence is TGTGCCAGCAGTGAATCAAACGGGGTCTACGAGCAGTACTTC. The chain combines TRBV6-1 with TRBJ2-7; perhaps TRBD2 as D (5 bases). The germline V and J ends were trimmed by 2 bases and 3 bases, with 11 bases remaining between them. The CDR3 runs 14 residues. Germline CDR1 is MNHNS and CDR2 is SASEGT.

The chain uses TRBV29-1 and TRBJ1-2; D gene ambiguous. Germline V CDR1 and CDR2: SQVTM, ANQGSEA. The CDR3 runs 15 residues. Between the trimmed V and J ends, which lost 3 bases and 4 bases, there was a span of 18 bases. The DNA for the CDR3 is TGCAGCGTTGACCCCCCCAGGAGGATTCCCTATGGCTACACCTTC. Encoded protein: CSVDPPRRIPYGYTF.

The CDR3 nucleotides are TGCGCCAGCAGCCAGAGGACTAGCGGAGGGAGGGAGACCCAGTACTTC. Translated: CASSQRTSGGRETQYF. The V gene is TRBV4-3, the J gene TRBJ2-5; 10 bases fit TRBD2. The CDR3 is 16 residues long. Trimming removed 3 bases from V and 5 bases from J; junction bases left unmatched: 9. Germline V gene sequence: CDR1 LGHNA, CDR2 YSLEER.

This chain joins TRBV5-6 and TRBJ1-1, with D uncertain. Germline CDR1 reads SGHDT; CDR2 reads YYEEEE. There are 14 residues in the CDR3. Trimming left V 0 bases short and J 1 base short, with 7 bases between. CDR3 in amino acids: CASSLATRNTEAFF. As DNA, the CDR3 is TGTGCCAGCAGCTTGGCTACGAGGAACACTGAAGCTTTCTTT. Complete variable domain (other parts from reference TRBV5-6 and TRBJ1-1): DAGVTQSPTHLIKTRGQQVTLRCSPKSGHDTVSWYQQALGQGPQFIFQYYEEEERQRGNFPDRFSGHQFPNYSSELNVNALLLGDSALYLCASSLATRNTEAFFGQGTRLTVV.

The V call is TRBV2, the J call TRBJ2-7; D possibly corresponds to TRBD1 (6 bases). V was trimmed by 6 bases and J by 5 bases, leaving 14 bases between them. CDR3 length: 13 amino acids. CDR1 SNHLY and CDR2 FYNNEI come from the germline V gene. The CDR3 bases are TGTGCCAGCAGAGAGAGACAGGACCACGAGCAGTACTTC. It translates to CASRERQDHEQYF.

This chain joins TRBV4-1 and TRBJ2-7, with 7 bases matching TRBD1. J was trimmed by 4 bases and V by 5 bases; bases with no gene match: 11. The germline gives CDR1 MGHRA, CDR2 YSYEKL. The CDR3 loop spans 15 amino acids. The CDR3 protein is CASSYQDRIFYEQYF. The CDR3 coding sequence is TGCGCCAGCAGCTATCAGGACAGGATTTTTTACGAGCAGTACTTC.

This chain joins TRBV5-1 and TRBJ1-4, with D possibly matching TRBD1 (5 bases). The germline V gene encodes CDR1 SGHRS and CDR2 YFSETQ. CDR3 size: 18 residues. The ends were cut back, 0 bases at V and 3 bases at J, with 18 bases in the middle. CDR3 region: CASSLAAVQGTPNEKLFF. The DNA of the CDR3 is TGCGCCAGCAGCTTGGCCGCTGTTCAGGGAACCCCTAATGAAAAACTGTTTTTT.

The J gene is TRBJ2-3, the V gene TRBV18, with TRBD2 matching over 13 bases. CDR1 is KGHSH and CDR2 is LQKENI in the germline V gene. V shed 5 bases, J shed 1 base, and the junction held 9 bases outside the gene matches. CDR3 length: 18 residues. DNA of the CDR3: TGTGCCAGCTCAACCGGGACTAGCGGGGCCCCTGGCACAGATACGCAGTATTTT. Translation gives CASSTGTSGAPGTDTQYF.

The CDR3 loop reads CASTEGDSSGNTIYF. For the CDR3, the DNA is TGTGCCAGCACCGAAGGAGACAGCTCTGGAAACACCATATATTTT. The chain carries TRBV6-1 and TRBJ1-3; the D gene is possibly TRBD1 (5 bases). The CDR3 is made up of 15 amino acids. CDR1 MNHNS and CDR2 SASEGT come from the germline V gene. Trimming stripped 7 bases from V and 0 bases from J, with 13 bases between.

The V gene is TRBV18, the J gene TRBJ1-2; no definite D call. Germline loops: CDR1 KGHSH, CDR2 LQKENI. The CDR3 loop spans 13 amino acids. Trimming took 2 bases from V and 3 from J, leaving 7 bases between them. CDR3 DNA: TGTGCCAGCTCACCATCGGTAGACTATGGCTACACCTTC. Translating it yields CASSPSVDYGYTF.

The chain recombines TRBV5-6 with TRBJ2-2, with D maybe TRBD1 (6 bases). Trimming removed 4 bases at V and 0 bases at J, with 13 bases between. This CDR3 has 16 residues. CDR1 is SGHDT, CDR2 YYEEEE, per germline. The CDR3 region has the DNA TGTGCCAGCAGCGGTGGACAGAACGCGAACACCGGGGAGCTGTTTTTT. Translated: CASSGGQNANTGELFF.

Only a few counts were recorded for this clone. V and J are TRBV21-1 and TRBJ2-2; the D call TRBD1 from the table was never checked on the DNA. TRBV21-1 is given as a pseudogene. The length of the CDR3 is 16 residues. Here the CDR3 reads CASSYRGQGVTGELFF. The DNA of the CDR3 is TGTGCCAGCAGCTACCGGGGACAGGGGGTAACCGGGGAGCTGTTTTTT.

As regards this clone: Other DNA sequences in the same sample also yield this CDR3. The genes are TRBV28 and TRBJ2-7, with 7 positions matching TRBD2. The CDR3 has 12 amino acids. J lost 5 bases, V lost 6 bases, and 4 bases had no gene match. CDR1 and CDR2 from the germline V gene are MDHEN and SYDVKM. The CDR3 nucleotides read TGTGCCAGCAGCCTTGGGGGGGACGAGCAGTACTTC. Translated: CASSLGGDEQYF. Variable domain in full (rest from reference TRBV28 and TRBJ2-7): DVKVTQSSRYLVKRTGEKVFLECVQDMDHENMFWYRQDPGLGLRLIYFSYDVKMKEKGDIPEGYSVSREKKERFSLILESASTNQTSMYLCASSLGGDEQYFGPGTRLTVT.

The CDR3 region is CASSQVIGGGASGSYEQYF. In DNA form, the CDR3 reads TGTGCCAGCAGCCAAGTGATTGGCGGTGGGGCTAGCGGGAGCTACGAGCAGTACTTC. This rearrangement joins TRBV14 to TRBJ2-7, with 10 bases that match TRBD2. Germline CDR1 reads SGHDN; CDR2 reads FVKESK. V lost 1 base, J lost 3 bases, and 15 bases stayed unmatched. The CDR3 contains 19 residues.

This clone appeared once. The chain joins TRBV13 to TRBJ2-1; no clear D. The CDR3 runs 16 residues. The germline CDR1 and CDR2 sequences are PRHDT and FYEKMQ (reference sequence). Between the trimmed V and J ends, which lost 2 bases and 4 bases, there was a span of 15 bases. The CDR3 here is CASSLPPTRKYNEQFF. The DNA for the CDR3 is TGTGCCAGCAGCTTACCCCCTACGCGGAAATACAATGAGCAGTTCTTC.

The CDR3 loop reads CASRGGRTDTQYF. The CDR3, as DNA: TGTGCCAGCAGGGGCGGGAGAACAGATACGCAGTATTTT. V is TRBV25-1 and J is TRBJ2-3; 7 bases map to TRBD2. This CDR3 is 13 amino acids long. V lost 6 bases to trimming and J lost 3 bases; unmatched junction nucleotides: 3. Germline V lookup: CDR1 MGHDK, CDR2 SYGVNS.

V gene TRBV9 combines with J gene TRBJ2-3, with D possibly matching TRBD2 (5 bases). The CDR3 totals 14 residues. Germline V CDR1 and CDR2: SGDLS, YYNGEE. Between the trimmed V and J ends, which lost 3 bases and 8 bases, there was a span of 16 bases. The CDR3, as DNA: TGTGCCAGCAGCGAGACGGAGGATGGCTCTACGCAGTATTTT. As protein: CASSETEDGSTQYF.

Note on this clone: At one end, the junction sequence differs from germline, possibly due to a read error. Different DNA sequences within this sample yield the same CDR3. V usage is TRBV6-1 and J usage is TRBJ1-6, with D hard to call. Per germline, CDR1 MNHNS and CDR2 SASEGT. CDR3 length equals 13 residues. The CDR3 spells CASRGRYNSPLHF. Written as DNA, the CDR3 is TGTGCCAGCAGGGGCAGGTATAATTCCCCCCTCCACTTT.

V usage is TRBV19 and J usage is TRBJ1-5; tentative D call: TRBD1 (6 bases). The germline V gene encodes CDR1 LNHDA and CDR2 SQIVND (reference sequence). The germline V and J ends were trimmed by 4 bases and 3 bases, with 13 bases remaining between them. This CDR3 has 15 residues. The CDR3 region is CASSRAPGDNQPQHF. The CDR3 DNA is TGTGCCAGTAGTAGGGCCCCAGGGGACAATCAGCCCCAGCATTTT.

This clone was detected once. DNA for the CDR3: TGTGCCAGCAGCCTCGGCAGGGGGCGTGCAGCTTTCTTT. This codes for CASSLGRGRAAFF. The chain links TRBV7-2 to TRBJ1-1; 8 bases line up with TRBD1. From germline, CDR1 is SGHTA and CDR2 FQGNSA. The CDR3 runs 13 residues. The junction had 9 bases not matched to a gene; V was cut back by 5 bases and J by 10 bases.

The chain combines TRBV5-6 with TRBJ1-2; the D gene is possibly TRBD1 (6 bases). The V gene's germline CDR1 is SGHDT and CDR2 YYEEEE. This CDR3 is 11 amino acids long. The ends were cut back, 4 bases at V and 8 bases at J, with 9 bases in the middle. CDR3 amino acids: CASSRTDGYTF. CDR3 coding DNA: TGTGCCAGCAGCCGGACAGACGGCTACACCTTC.

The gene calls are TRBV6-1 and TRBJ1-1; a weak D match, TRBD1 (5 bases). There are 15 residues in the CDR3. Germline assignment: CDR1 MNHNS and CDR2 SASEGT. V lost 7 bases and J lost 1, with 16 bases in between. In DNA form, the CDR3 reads TGTGCCAGCACCGCGAAGGACACGACGAACACTGAAGCTTTCTTT. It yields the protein CASTAKDTTNTEAFF.

The CDR3: CASSGGHQSGANVLTF. The CDR3 nucleotides are TGCGCCAGCAGTGGGGGACACCAGTCTGGGGCCAACGTCCTGACTTTC. The V gene is TRBV10-1, the J gene TRBJ2-6; D is possibly TRBD1 (6 bases). CDR1 is WNHNN and CDR2 is SYGVQD in the germline V gene (reference sequence). V lost 4 bases to trimming and J lost 1 base, with 11 bases between them. The length of the CDR3 is 16 residues.

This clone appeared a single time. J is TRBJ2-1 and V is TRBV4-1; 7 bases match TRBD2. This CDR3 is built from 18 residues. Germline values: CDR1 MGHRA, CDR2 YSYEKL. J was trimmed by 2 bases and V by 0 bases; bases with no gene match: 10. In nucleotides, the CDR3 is TGCGCCAGCAGCCAAGACGGGAGGTCCTTGGGGGCCTACAATGAGCAGTTCTTC. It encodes CASSQDGRSLGAYNEQFF.

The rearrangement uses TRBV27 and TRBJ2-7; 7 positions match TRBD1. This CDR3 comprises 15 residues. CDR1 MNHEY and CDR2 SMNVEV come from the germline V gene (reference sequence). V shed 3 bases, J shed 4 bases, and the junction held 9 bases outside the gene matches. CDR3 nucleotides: TGTGCCAGCAGTTTTTCCCGACAGGGAATTTACGAGCAGTACTTC. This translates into CASSFSRQGIYEQYF.

In DNA form, the CDR3 reads TGTGCCAGCAGCCGGGACGGAGGGGATAGCAATCAGCCCCAGCATTTT. Protein: CASSRDGGDSNQPQHF. This sequence joins TRBV5-6 and TRBJ1-5; TRBD1 is a possible D gene (5 bases). CDR3 size: 16 residues. The V gene lost 4 bases and the J gene lost 0 bases, with 14 bases spanning the gap. Germline CDR1 is SGHDT and CDR2 is YYEEEE.

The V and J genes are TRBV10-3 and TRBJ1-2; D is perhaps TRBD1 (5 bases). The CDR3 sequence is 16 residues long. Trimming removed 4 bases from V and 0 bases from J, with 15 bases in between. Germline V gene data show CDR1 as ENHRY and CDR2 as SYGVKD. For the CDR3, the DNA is TGTGCCATCAGTGTCCGCGAAACAGGCTCTAACTATGGCTACACCTTC. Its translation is CAISVRETGSNYGYTF.